Below, 5 T cell receptor beta chains from the same sample are listed, as sequenced in a study of regulatory T cells in long-lasting Graves disease. For TCR beta, libraries came from iRepertoire HTBI primers and Arm-PCR of CDR3 regions. TCRdb re-called the multiplex PCR reads with MiXCR, one entry per CDR3 protein. This table holds roughly 220,000 distinct CDR3 sequences, 15% to 20% found once. Time point noted: newly diagnosed GD, antithyroid drugs for less than 3 months. PBMCs provided the RNA from which the TCR library was made. The sequenced sample was peripheral blood mononuclear cells (PBMCs), obtained at new diagnosis, from a patient treated with antithyroid drugs. These receptors came from a female donor with Graves disease.

This clonotype was picked up a small number of times. This chain uses TRBV4-3 with TRBJ2-1; D call uncertain. Germline CDR1 reads LGHNA; CDR2 reads YSLEER. The V gene lost 4 bases and the J gene lost 5 bases, with 9 bases spanning the gap. The CDR3 spans 13 residues. CDR3 region: CASSLGFNNEQFF. For the CDR3, the DNA is TGCGCCAGCAGCCTGGGATTTAACAATGAGCAGTTCTTC.

This chain connects TRBV7-2 to TRBJ2-1; D is unresolved. Trimming removed 5 bases at V and 7 bases at J, with 15 bases between. Germline CDR1 reads SGHTA; CDR2 reads FQGNSA. This CDR3 has 14 amino acids. CDR3 protein: CASSPQIDGNEQFF. The CDR3 DNA reads TGTGCCAGCAGCCCCCAAATTGACGGGAATGAGCAGTTCTTC.

This clonotype was detected ten times or more. The rearrangement joins TRBV29-1 to TRBJ1-2; 10 bases line up with TRBD1. CDR1 and CDR2 from the germline V gene are SQVTM and ANQGSEA. The length of the CDR3 is 13 residues. Trimming removed 4 bases from V and 4 bases from J; junction bases left unmatched: 3. The CDR3 loop reads CSVARTGGYGYTF. CDR3 DNA sequence: TGCAGCGTTGCCCGGACAGGGGGCTATGGCTACACCTTC.

Remarks on this clonotype: A much more abundant neighbour one base away suggests this may be a read error. The V call is TRBV4-1, the J call TRBJ1-2; possible D gene TRBD1, 5 bases. CDR1 is MGHRA and CDR2 is YSYEKL in the germline V gene. Trimming stripped 4 bases from V and 2 bases from J, with 17 bases between. The CDR3 length is 16 residues. For the CDR3, the DNA is TGCGCCAGCAGCCCAGGCCTTAGACGGGGGAACTATGGCTACACCTTC. This codes for CASSPGLRRGNYGYTF.

This clonotype showed up many times. This chain links TRBV5-1 with TRBJ2-3; maybe TRBD2 (6 bases). This CDR3 has 14 residues. The V end lost 0 bases, the J end lost 5 bases, and 10 bases lay between the germline ends. CDR1 is SGHRS, CDR2 YFSETQ, per germline. The CDR3 loop reads CASSLVAGKDTQYF. The CDR3 DNA reads as TGCGCCAGCAGCTTGGTGGCGGGAAAAGATACGCAGTATTTT. Full variable domain (remainder filled in from reference TRBV5-1 and TRBJ2-3): KAGVTQTPRYLIKTRGQQVTLSCSPISGHRSVSWYQQTPGQGLQFLFEYFSETQRNKGNFPGRFSGRQFSNSRSEMNVSTLELGDSALYLCASSLVAGKDTQYFGPGTRLTVL.